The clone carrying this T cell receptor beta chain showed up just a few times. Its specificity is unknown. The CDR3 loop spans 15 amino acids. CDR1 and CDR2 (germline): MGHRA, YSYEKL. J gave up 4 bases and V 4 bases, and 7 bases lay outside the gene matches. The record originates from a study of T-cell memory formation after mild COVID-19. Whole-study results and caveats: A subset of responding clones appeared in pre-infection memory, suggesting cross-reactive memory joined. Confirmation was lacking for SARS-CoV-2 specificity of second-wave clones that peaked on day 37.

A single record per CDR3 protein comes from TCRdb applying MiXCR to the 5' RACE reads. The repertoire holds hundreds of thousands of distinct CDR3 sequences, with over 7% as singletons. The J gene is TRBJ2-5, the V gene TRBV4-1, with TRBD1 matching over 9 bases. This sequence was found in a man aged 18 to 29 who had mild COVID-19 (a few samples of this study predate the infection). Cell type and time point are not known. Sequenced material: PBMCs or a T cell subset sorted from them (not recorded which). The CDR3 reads CASSPHGTGIETQYF. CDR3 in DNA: TGCGCCAGCAGCCCACACGGGACAGGGATAGAGACCCAGTACTTC.